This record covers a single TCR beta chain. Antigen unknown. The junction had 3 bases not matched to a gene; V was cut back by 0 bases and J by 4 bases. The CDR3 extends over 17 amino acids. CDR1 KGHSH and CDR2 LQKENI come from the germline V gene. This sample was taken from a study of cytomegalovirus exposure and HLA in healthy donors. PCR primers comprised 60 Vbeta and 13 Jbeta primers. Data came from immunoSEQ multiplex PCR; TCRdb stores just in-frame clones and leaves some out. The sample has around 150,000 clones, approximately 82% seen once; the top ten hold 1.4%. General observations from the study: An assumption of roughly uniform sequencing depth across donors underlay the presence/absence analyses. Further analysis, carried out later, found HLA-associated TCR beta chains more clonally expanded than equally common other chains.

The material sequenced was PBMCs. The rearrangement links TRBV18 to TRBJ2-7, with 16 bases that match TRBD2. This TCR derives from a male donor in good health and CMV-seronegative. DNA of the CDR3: TGTGCCAGCTCACCACCGGGACTAGCGGGAGGGCAGTACGAGCAGTACTTC. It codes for CASSPPGLAGGQYEQYF.